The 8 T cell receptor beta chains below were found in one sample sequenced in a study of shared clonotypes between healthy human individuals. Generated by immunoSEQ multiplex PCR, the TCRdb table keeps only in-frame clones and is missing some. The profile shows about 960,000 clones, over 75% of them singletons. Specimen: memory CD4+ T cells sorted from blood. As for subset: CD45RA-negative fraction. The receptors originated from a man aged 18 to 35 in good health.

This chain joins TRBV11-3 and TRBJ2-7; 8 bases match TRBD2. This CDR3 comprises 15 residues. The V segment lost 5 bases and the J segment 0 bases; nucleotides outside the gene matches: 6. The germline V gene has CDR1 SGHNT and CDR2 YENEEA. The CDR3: CASSPGRGFSYEQYF. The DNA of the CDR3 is TGTGCCAGCAGCCCCGGGAGGGGATTCTCCTACGAGCAGTACTTC.

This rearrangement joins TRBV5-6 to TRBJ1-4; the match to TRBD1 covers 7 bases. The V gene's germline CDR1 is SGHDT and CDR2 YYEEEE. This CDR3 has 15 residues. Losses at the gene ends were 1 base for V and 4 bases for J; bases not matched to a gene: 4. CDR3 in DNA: TGTGCCAGCAGCTTGTGGCAGGGGGTTAATGAAAAACTGTTTTTT. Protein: CASSLWQGVNEKLFF.

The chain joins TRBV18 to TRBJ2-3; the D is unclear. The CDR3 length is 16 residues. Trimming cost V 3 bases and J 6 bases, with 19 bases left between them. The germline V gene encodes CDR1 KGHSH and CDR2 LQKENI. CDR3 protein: CASSPPKRPMVDTQYF. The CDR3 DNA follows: TGTGCCAGCTCACCCCCCAAGCGCCCAATGGTGGATACGCAGTATTTT.

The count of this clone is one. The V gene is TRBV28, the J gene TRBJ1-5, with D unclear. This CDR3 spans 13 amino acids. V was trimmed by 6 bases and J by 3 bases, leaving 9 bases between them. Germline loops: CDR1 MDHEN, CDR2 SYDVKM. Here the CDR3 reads CASSPNINQPQHF. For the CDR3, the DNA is TGTGCCAGCAGCCCAAATATCAATCAGCCCCAGCATTTT.

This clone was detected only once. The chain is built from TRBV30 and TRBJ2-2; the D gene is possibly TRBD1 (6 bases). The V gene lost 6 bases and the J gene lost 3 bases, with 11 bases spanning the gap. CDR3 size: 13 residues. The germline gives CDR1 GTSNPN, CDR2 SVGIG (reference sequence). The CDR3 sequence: CACWKGDTGELFF. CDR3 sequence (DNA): TGTGCCTGTTGGAAGGGGGACACCGGGGAGCTGTTTTTT.

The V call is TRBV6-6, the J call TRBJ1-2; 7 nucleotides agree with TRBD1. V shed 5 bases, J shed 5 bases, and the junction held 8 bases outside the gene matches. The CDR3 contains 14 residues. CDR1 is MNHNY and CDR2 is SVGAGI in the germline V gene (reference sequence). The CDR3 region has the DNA TGTGCCAGCAGTCCACCGGGACAGAAATATGGCTACACCTTC. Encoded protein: CASSPPGQKYGYTF.

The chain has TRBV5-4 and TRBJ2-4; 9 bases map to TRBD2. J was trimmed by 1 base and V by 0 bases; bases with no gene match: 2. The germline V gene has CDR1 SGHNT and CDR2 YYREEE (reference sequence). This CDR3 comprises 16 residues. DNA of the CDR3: TGTGCCAGCAGCTTGGCGCTAGCGGGGGCCAAAAACATTCAGTACTTC. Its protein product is CASSLALAGAKNIQYF.

CDR3 bases: TGTGCCAGCAGCTTTGAACAGGGGATTGGAAAACTGTTTTTT. Amino acid sequence: CASSFEQGIGKLFF. The chain recombines TRBV7-9 with TRBJ1-4; 7 bases map to TRBD1. The germline gives CDR1 SEHNR, CDR2 FQNEAQ (reference sequence). V was pared by 3 bases and J by 10 bases, with 8 bases of the junction left unmatched. The CDR3 sequence is 14 residues long. The whole variable domain, remainder taken from reference TRBV7-9 and TRBJ1-4, is DTGVSQNPRHKITKRGQNVTFRCDPISEHNRLYWYRQTLGQGPEFLTYFQNEAQLEKSRLLSDRFSAERPKGSFSTLEIQRTEQGDSAMYLCASSFEQGIGKLFFGSGTQLSVL.